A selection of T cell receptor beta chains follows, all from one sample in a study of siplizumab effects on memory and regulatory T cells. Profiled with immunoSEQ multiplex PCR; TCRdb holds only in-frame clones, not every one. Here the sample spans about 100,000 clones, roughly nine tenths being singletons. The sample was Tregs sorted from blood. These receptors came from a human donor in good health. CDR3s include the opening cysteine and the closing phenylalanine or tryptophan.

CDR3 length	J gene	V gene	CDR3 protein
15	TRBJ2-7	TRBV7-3	CASSRPGQGSYEQYF
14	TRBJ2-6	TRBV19	CASSIRAGANVLTF
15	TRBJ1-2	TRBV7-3	CASSLTDRTMEGYTF
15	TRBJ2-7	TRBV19	CASSIPGRGQNEQYF
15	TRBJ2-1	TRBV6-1	CASSLTEATYNEQFF
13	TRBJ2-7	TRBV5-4	CASSSGTKYEQYF
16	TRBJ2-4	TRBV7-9	CASSLAGGTTKNIQYF
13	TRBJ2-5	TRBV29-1	CSGGKRGGETQYF
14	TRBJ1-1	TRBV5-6	CASSLQGAGTEAFF
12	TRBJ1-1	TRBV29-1	CSARRGGTEAFF
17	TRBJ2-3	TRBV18	CASSPPTGGENTDTQYF
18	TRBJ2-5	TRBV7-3	CASSYGTGGGGRRETQYF
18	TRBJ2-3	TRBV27	CASSGTSGRAYSTDTQYF
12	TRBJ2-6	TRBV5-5	CASSSGANVLTF
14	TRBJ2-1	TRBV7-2	CASSAALNYNEQFF
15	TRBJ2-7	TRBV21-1	CASSKAAGESYEQYF
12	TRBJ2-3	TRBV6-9	CASSYRGDTQYF
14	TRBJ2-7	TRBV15	CATSRVAQGYEQYF
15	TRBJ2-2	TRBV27	CASSLTRRHTGELFF
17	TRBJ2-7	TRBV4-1	CASSQDPGGSRSYEQYF
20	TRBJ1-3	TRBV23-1	CASSQRPGQALVSSGNTIYF
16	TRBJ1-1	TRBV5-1	CASSLDPSGRNTEAFF
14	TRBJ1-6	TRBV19	CARPGQGGHSPLHF